This T cell receptor (beta chain) was observed in a study of blood T cell repertoires in COVID-19. With 5 bases removed from V and 0 bases from J, the gap between germline ends came to 14 bases. Germline values: CDR1 MNHNY, CDR2 SVGAGI (reference sequence). The CDR3 spans 16 residues. Assay: immunoSEQ multiplex PCR; the TCRdb copy retains only in-frame clones and omits some. The sample has 87,000 or so clones, approximately 86% seen once. The chain combines TRBV6-6 with TRBJ2-1, with a tentative D call TRBD2 (6 bases). The specimen sequenced was peripheral blood. The receptor was isolated from a man between 40 and 49 years old with acute or convalescent COVID-19. CDR3: CASSRLAASSYNEQFF. The CDR3 DNA follows: TGTGCCAGCAGTCGATTAGCGGCCAGCTCCTACAATGAGCAGTTCTTC.